This T cell receptor (beta chain) was sequenced for a study of identical twins. TCRdb reprocessed the 5' RACE reads via MiXCR and lists one record per CDR3 protein. The repertoire consists of around 500,000 distinct CDR3 sequences, with 14% occurring once and the leading ten covering roughly 0.56%. With regard to this clonotype: What it recognizes is unknown. Compared with germline, one end of the junction differs, possibly owing to a read error.

Every donor was a healthy Caucasian. CDR1 and CDR2 from the germline V gene are LGHNT and FRNRAP. The CDR3 sequence is 15 residues long. The study, taken as a whole, reports: There was an excess of low generation probability in the out-of-frame alpha sequences that twins shared. Cord blood beta clonotypes that were abundant carried fewer insertions, and memory repertoires showed no such trend.

The same data also contributed to another study, on yellow fever vaccine responses in identical twins. This second study notes: Twins reportedly showed a vaccine T cell response that seemed partly convergent and partly personalized.

The chain couples TRBV12-5 to TRBJ2-7; the match to TRBD1 covers 11 bases. The sample taken for sequencing was CD4+ T cells sorted from blood. The clonotype comes from a woman aged 18 to 35 in good health. The CDR3 bases are TGTGCTAGTGCCCCGGACAGGGGGCGATCCTCCGAGCAGTACTTC. It translates to CASAPDRGRSSEQYF. Full variable domain (missing parts from reference TRBV12-5 and TRBJ2-7): DARVTQTPRHKVTEMGQEVTMRCQPILGHNTVFWYRQTMMQGLELLAYFRNRAPLDDSGMPKDRFSAEMPDATLATLKIQPSEPRDSAVYFCASAPDRGRSSEQYFGPGTRLTVT.